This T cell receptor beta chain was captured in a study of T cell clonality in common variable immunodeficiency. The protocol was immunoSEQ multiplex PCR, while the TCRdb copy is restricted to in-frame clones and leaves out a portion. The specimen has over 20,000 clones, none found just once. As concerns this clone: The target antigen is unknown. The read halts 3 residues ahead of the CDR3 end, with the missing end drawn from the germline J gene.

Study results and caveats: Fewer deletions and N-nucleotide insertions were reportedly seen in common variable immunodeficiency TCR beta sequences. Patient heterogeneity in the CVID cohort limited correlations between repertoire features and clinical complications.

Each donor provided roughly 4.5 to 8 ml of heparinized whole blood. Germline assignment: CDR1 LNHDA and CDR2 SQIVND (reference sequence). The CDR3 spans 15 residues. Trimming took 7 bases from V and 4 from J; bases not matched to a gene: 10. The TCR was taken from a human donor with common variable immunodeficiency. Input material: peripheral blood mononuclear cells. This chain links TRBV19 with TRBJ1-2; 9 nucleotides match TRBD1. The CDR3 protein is CASTNSGTGLYGYTF. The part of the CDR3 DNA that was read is TGTGCCAGTACGAACTCCGGGACAGGGCTCTATGGC.